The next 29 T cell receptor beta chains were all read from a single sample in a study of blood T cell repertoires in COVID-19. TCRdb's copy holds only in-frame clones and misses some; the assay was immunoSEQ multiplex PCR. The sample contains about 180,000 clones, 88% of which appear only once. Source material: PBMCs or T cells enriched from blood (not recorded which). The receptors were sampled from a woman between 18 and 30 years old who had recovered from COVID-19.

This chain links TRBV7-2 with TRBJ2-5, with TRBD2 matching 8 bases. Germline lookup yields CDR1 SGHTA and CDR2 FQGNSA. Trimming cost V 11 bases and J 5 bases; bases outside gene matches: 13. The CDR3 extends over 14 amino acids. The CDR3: CASERGIVGETQYF. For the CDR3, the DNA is TGTGCCTCCGAGCGGGGGATTGTCGGCGAGACCCAGTACTTC.

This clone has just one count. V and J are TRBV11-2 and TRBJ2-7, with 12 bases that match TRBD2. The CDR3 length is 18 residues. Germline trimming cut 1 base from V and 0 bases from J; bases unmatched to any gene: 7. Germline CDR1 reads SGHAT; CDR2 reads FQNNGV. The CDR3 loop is CASSLGLAGARLSYEQYF. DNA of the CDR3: TGTGCCAGCAGCTTAGGACTAGCGGGAGCCCGACTCTCCTACGAGCAGTACTTC. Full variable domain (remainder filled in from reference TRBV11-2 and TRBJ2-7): EAGVAQSPRYKIIEKRQSVAFWCNPISGHATLYWYQQILGQGPKLLIQFQNNGVVDDSQLPKDRFSAERLKGVDSTLKIQPAKLEDSAVYLCASSLGLAGARLSYEQYFGPGTRLTVT.

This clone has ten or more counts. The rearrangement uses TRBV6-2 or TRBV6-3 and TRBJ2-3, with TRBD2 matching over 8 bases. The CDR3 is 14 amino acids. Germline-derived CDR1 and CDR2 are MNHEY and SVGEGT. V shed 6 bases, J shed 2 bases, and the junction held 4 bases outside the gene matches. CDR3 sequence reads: CASSDSGVTDTQYF. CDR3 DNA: TGTGCCAGCAGCGATAGCGGGGTCACAGATACGCAGTATTTT.

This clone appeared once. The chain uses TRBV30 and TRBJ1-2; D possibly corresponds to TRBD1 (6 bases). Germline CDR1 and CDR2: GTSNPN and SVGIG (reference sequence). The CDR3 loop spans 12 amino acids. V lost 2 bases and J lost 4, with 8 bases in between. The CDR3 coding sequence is TGTGCCTGGAGTACAGGGAGCTATGGCTACACCTTC. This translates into CAWSTGSYGYTF.

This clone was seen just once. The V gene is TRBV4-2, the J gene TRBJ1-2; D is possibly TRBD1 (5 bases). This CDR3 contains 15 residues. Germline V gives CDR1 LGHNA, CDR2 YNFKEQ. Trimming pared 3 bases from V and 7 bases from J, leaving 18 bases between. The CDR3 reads CASSHTQADAGGYTF. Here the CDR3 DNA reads TGTGCCAGCAGCCATACACAGGCAGACGCCGGTGGCTACACCTTC.

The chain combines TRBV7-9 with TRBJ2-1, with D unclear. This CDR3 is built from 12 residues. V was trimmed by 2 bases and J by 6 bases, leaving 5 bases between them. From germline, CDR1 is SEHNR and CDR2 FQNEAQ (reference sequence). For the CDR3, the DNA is TGTGCCAGCAGCTTACGGGTCAATGAGCAGTTCTTC. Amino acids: CASSLRVNEQFF.

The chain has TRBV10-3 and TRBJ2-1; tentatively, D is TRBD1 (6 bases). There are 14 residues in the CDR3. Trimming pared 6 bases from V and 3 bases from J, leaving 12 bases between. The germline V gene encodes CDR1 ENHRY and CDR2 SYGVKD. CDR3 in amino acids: CAIRNRVIYNEQFF. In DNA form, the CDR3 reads TGTGCCATCAGGAACAGGGTCATCTACAATGAGCAGTTCTTC.

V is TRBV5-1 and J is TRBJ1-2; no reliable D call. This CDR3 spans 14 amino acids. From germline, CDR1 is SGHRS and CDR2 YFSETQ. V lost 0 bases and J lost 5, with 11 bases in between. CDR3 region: CASSLEEGGYGYTF. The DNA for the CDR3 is TGCGCCAGCAGCTTGGAGGAGGGAGGGTATGGCTACACCTTC.

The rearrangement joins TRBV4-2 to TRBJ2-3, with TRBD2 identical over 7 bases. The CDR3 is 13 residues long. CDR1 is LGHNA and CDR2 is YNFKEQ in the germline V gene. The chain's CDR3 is CAAGGGWTDTQYF. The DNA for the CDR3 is TGTGCGGCGGGCGGGGGATGGACAGATACGCAGTATTTT.

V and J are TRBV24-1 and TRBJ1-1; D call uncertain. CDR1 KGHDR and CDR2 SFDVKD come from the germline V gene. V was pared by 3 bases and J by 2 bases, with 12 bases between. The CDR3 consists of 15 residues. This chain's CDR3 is CATSDLYEYNTEAFF. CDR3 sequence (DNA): TGTGCCACCAGTGATCTTTACGAGTATAACACTGAAGCTTTCTTT.

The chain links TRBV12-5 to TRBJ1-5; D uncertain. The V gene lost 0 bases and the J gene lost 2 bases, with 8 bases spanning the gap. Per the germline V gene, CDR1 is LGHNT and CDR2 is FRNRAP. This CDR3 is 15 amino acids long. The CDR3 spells CASGLVRRGNQPQHF. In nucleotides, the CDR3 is TGTGCTAGTGGTTTGGTCAGACGGGGCAATCAGCCCCAGCATTTT.

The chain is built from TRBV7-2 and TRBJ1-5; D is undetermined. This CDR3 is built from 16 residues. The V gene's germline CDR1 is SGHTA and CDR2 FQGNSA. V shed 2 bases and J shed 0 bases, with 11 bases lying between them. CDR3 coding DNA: TGTGCCAGCAGCTTATCTGGAGAACATAGCAATCAGCCCCAGCATTTT. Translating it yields CASSLSGEHSNQPQHF.

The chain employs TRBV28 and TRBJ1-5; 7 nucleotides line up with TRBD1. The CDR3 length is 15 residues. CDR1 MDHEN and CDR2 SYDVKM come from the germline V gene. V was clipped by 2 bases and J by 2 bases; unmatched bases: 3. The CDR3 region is CASSLRGRGNQPQHF. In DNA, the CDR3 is TGTGCCAGCAGTTTAAGGGGGCGCGGCAATCAGCCCCAGCATTTT.

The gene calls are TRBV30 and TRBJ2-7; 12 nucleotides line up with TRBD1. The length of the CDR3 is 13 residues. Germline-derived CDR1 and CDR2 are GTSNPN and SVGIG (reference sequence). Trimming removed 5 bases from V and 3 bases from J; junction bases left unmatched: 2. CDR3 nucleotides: TGTGCCTGGGGGACAGGGGGCGGCTACGAGCAGTACTTC. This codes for CAWGTGGGYEQYF.

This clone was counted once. CDR3 coding DNA: TGTGCCAGCTCACCTCAGGGGGCAACGACGGATGGCTACACCTTC. Amino acids: CASSPQGATTDGYTF. The chain employs TRBV18 and TRBJ1-2; TRBD1 matches at 8 bases. The CDR3 spans 15 residues. The germline gives CDR1 KGHSH, CDR2 LQKENI. J gave up 6 bases and V 3 bases, and 9 bases lay outside the gene matches.

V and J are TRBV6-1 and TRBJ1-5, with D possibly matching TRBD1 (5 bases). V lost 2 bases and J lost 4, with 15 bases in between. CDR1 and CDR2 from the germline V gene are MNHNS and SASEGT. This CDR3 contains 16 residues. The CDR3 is CASSEMSTGTNQPQHF. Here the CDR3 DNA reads TGTGCCAGCAGTGAAATGTCTACAGGTACTAATCAGCCCCAGCATTTT.

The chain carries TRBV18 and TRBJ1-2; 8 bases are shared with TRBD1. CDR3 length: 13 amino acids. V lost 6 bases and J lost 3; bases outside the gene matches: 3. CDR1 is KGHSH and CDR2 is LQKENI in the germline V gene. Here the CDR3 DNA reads TGTGCCAGCTCGACGGGACAGGACTATGGCTACACCTTC. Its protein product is CASSTGQDYGYTF.

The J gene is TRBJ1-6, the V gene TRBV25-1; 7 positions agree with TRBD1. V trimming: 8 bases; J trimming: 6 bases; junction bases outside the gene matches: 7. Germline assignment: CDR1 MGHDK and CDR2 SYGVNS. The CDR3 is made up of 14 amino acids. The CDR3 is CASEPGTVNSPLHF. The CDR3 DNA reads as TGTGCCAGCGAACCAGGGACAGTTAATTCACCCCTCCACTTT.

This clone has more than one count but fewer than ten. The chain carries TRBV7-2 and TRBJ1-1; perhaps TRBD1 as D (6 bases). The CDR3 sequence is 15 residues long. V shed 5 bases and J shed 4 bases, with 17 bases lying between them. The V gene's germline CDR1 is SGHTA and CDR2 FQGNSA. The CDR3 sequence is CASSPQGQTGTEAFF. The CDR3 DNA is TGTGCCAGCAGCCCTCAAGGACAGACGGGCACTGAAGCTTTCTTT.

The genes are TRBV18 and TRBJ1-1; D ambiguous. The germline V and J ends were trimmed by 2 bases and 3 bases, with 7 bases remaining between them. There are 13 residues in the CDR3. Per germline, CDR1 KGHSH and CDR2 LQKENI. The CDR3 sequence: CASSPFGYTEAFF. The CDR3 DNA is TGTGCCAGCTCACCATTCGGTTACACTGAAGCTTTCTTT.

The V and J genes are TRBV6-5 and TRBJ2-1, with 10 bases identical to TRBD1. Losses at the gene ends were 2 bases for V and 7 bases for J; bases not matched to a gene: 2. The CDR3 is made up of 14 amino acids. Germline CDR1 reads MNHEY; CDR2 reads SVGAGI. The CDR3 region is CASSYRDRGNEQFF. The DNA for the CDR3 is TGTGCCAGCAGTTACCGGGACAGGGGTAATGAGCAGTTCTTC.

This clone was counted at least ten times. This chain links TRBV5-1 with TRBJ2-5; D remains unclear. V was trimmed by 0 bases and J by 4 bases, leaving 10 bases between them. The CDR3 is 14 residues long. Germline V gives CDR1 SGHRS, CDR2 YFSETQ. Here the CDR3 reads CASSLAHRAETQYF. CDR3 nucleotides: TGCGCCAGCAGCTTGGCCCATCGCGCAGAGACCCAGTACTTC.

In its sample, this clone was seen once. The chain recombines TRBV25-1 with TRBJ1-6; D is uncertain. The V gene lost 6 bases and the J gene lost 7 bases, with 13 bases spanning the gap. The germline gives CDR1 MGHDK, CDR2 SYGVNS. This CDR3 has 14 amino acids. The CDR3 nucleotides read TGTGCCAGCAGGCGAGGGTTAGAGAATTCACCCCTCCACTTT. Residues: CASRRGLENSPLHF.

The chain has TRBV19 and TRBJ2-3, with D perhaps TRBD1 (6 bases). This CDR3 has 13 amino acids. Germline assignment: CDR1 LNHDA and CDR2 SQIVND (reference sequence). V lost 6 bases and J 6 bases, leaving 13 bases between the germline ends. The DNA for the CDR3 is TGTGCCAGTAGCCAATTACAGGGTGATACGCAGTATTTT. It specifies CASSQLQGDTQYF.

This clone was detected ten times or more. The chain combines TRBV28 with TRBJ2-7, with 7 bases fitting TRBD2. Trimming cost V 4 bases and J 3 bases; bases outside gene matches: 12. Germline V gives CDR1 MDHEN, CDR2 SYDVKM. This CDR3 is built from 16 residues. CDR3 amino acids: CASSSPTLGGNYEQYF. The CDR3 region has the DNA TGTGCCAGCAGTTCCCCCACCCTCGGGGGGAACTACGAGCAGTACTTC.

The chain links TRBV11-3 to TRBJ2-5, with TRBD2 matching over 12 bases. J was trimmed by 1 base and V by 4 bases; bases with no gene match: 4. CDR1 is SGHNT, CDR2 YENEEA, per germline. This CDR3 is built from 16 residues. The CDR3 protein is CASSSPLAGGQETQYF. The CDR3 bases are TGTGCCAGCAGCTCCCCACTAGCGGGGGGCCAAGAGACCCAGTACTTC. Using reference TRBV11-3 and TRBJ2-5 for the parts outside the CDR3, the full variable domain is EAGVVQSPRYKIIEKKQPVAFWCNPISGHNTLYWYLQNLGQGPELLIRYENEEAVDDSQLPKDRFSAERLKGVDSTLKIQPAELGDSAVYLCASSSPLAGGQETQYFGPGTRLLVL.

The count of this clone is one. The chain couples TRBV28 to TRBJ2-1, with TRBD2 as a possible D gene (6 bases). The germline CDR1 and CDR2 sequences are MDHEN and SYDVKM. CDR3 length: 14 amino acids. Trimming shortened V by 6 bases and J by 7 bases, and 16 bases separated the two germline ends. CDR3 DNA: TGTGCCAGCAGACCGGGGGACTCCTGGAATGAGCAGTTCTTC. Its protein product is CASRPGDSWNEQFF.

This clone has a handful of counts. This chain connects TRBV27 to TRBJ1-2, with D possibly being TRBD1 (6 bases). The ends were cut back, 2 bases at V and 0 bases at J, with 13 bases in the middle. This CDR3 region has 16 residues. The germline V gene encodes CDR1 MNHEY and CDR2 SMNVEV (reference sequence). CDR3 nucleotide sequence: TGTGCCAGCAGTTTACGTCAGGGGTTAGCTAACTATGGCTACACCTTC. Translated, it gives CASSLRQGLANYGYTF.

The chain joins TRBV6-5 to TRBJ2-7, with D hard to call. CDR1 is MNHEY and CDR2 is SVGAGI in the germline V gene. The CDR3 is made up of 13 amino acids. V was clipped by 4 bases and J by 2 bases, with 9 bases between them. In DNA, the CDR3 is TGTGCCAGCAGTTTGGCATCCACCTACGAGCAGTACTTC. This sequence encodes CASSLASTYEQYF.